These 17 T cell receptor beta chains were all obtained from the same sample, sequenced in a study of control samples from healthy donors and cancer patients. The protocol was immunoSEQ multiplex PCR, while the TCRdb copy is restricted to in-frame clones and leaves out a portion. The data show fewer than 200,000 clones, 80% to 90% seen once. Sequencing was performed on blood. These receptors all stem from a woman aged 25 to 45 in good health.

This chain links TRBV28 with TRBJ2-2, with a weak D call TRBD1 (6 bases). V was trimmed by 8 bases and J by 7 bases, leaving 29 bases between them. Germline CDR1 MDHEN, CDR2 SYDVKM. CDR3 length: 18 residues. CDR3 sequence (DNA): TGTGCCAGCGCCTTAAGAGGGGGATTCATGAGTGTGGTCGGGGAGCTGTTTTTT. Protein product: CASALRGGFMSVVGELFF.

The CDR3 region has the DNA TGTGCCAGCAGCTTAAATGGCAGAGATACGCAGTATTTT. Translated, it gives CASSLNGRDTQYF. The chain has TRBV7-9 and TRBJ2-3; no reliable D call. This CDR3 is built from 13 residues. Germline loops: CDR1 SEHNR, CDR2 FQNEAQ (reference sequence). Trimming removed 2 bases at V and 5 bases at J, with 8 bases between.

The chain employs TRBV5-4 and TRBJ2-3; D is uncertain. Germline V gene lookup returns CDR1 SGHNT and CDR2 YYREEE (reference sequence). V lost 2 bases to trimming and J lost 9 bases, with 19 bases between them. This CDR3 is 15 amino acids long. The CDR3 region is CASSLGIEKGNTQYF. CDR3 nucleotide sequence: TGTGCCAGCAGCTTAGGGATCGAAAAAGGGAACACGCAGTATTTT.

This sequence joins TRBV11-2 and TRBJ2-7, with 9 bases identical to TRBD1. The CDR3 is 15 residues long. The junction had 8 bases not matched to a gene; V was cut back by 5 bases and J by 3 bases. The germline CDR1 and CDR2 sequences are SGHAT and FQNNGV. Written as DNA, the CDR3 is TGTGCCAGCAGCCCCCTAGGGACAGGGTTCTACGAGCAGTACTTC. Protein sequence: CASSPLGTGFYEQYF.

The gene calls are TRBV7-2 and TRBJ2-1; 7 bases are shared with TRBD2. Trimming at V came to 8 bases and at J to 3 bases, leaving 4 bases not matched to a gene. The CDR3 is 13 amino acids. Per the germline V gene, CDR1 is SGHTA and CDR2 is FQGNSA. In DNA, the CDR3 is TGTGCCAGCGGTTGGACTAGCTACAATGAGCAGTTCTTC. Encoded protein: CASGWTSYNEQFF.

A single count supports this clone. The same CDR3 arises from other DNA sequences in this sample as well. The chain carries TRBV5-1 and TRBJ1-1; possible D gene TRBD1, 6 bases. The CDR3 contains 14 residues. V gave up 4 bases and J gave up 0 bases, with 10 bases separating them. The germline V gene encodes CDR1 SGHRS and CDR2 YFSETQ. The CDR3 bases are TGCGCCAGCAGCCGGGGACAACTGAACACTGAAGCTTTCTTT. Translating it yields CASSRGQLNTEAFF. Variable domain in full (rest from reference TRBV5-1 and TRBJ1-1): KAGVTQTPRYLIKTRGQQVTLSCSPISGHRSVSWYQQTPGQGLQFLFEYFSETQRNKGNFPGRFSGRQFSNSRSEMNVSTLELGDSALYLCASSRGQLNTEAFFGQGTRLTVV.

This clone was detected only a few times. The CDR3 nucleotides are TGTGCCAGCAGCCCAATTCCTATTCAAGGTACCTATGGCTACACCTTC. It specifies CASSPIPIQGTYGYTF. V and J are TRBV5-6 and TRBJ1-2; the D is unclear. V gave up 4 bases and J gave up 4 bases, with 20 bases separating them. The CDR3 is made up of 16 amino acids. Germline-derived CDR1 and CDR2 are SGHDT and YYEEEE.

The chain has TRBV11-1 and TRBJ2-5; D possibly matches TRBD1 or TRBD2 (5 bases each). The germline gives CDR1 SGHAT, CDR2 FQDESV (reference sequence). Trimming removed 5 bases at V and 10 bases at J, with 20 bases between. The CDR3 runs 14 residues. Here the CDR3 reads CASSPQTAVGYQYF. CDR3 coding DNA: TGTGCCAGCAGCCCGCAGACAGCGGTCGGTTACCAGTACTTC.

The chain is built from TRBV21-1 and TRBJ2-2; the D segment call TRBD2 is taken from the table without a DNA check. TRBV21-1 is shown as a pseudogene. The CDR3 has 15 residues. The CDR3 bases are TGTGCCAGCAGCAAGGGAGTGCAGTACGCCGGGGAGCTGTTTTTT. Translating it yields CASSKGVQYAGELFF.

The rearrangement uses TRBV7-9 and TRBJ2-7, with D tentatively TRBD1 (6 bases). Germline assignment: CDR1 SEHNR and CDR2 FQNEAQ (reference sequence). The CDR3 has 15 residues. Trimming took 5 bases from V and 1 from J, leaving 15 bases between them. CDR3 sequence reads: CASSPRTALSYEQYF. The CDR3 DNA reads TGTGCCAGCAGCCCAAGGACAGCCCTTTCCTACGAGCAGTACTTC.

This rearrangement joins TRBV5-1 to TRBJ1-1; no definite D call. The germline V gene has CDR1 SGHRS and CDR2 YFSETQ. The CDR3 is made up of 14 amino acids. Between the trimmed V and J ends, which lost 4 bases and 0 bases, there was a span of 10 bases. The CDR3 nucleotides are TGCGCCAGCAGCGCCACGTCGGTGAACACTGAAGCTTTCTTT. This translates into CASSATSVNTEAFF.

The rearrangement joins TRBV24-1 to TRBJ2-1; D gene unclear. Germline V gene lookup returns CDR1 KGHDR and CDR2 SFDVKD. This CDR3 contains 13 residues. The V and J ends lost 3 bases and 10 bases respectively, with 12 bases between them. The CDR3 DNA is TGTGCCACCAGTGATGGCAGTCAGGTAGAGCAGTTCTTC. It encodes CATSDGSQVEQFF.

The genes are TRBV30 and TRBJ2-3; no clear D. CDR1 is GTSNPN, CDR2 SVGIG, per germline (reference sequence). The CDR3 extends over 11 amino acids. V was pared by 3 bases and J by 3 bases, with 4 bases between. For the CDR3, the DNA is TGTGCCTGGAGGGGAACAGATACGCAGTATTTT. Protein: CAWRGTDTQYF. The variable domain in full, completed from reference TRBV30 and TRBJ2-3, reads SQTIHQWPATLVQPVGSPLSLECTVEGTSNPNLYWYRQAAGRGLQLLFYSVGIGQISSEVPQNLSASRPQDRQFILSSKKLLLSDSGFYLCAWRGTDTQYFGPGTRLTVL.

Only one count was recorded for this clone. This chain connects TRBV10-3 to TRBJ2-7, with 9 positions matching TRBD1. Trimming took 10 bases from V and 4 from J; bases not matched to a gene: 11. Germline V gene data show CDR1 as ENHRY and CDR2 as SYGVKD. CDR3 length: 14 residues. CDR3 sequence (DNA): TGTGCCACAAGACCGGGACAGGGTATTTACGAGCAGTACTTC. Protein: CATRPGQGIYEQYF.

V and J are TRBV6-6 and TRBJ2-7; D may correspond to TRBD1 or TRBD2 (6 bases each). Germline loops: CDR1 MNHNY, CDR2 SVGAGI (reference sequence). V was trimmed by 7 bases and J by 3 bases, leaving 16 bases between them. CDR3 size: 14 residues. The CDR3 reads CASNAGGASYEQYF. The CDR3, as DNA: TGTGCCAGCAACGCCGGGGGCGCGAGCTACGAGCAGTACTTC.

This clone was seen a single time. The chain links TRBV24-1 to TRBJ1-4; D possibly corresponds to TRBD1 (5 bases). In germline, CDR1 is KGHDR, CDR2 SFDVKD. This CDR3 has 15 amino acids. V lost 8 bases to trimming and J lost 7 bases, with 19 bases between them. The CDR3 reads CATIWGGRGSEKLFF. The DNA of the CDR3 is TGTGCCACCATTTGGGGGGGTCGGGGGAGTGAAAAACTGTTTTTT.

The CDR3 DNA is TGTGCCAGCAGTTTATCGGGAAACACTGAAGCTTTCTTT. Its translation is CASSLSGNTEAFF. This chain joins TRBV12-3 or TRBV12-4 and TRBJ1-1; D is unresolved. The CDR3 is 13 residues long. Deletions cut 2 bases from V and 2 bases from J, with 6 bases between.